The sequence of this T cell receptor beta chain was determined in a study of cytomegalovirus exposure and HLA in healthy donors. Looking at the study overall: Earlier work reported some 110 million unique TCR beta sequences from some 170 million T cells.

This clone was counted between two and nine times. The antigen remains undetermined. General observations from the study: Several V segments, TRBV6-2 and TRBV6-3 among them, could not be told apart and were dropped. Earlier analysis looked at TCR beta V segments, and most were productive about 90% or about 30% of the time. An ancestry cluster, one associated with Asian ancestry, reportedly showed fewer N-insertions than the approximately 670-donor mean in a later analysis.

V was cut by 4 bases and J by 4 bases, with 13 bases left in between. This CDR3 is 13 amino acids long. Germline V CDR1 and CDR2: SQVTM, ANQGSEA. The PCR made use of 60 Vbeta and 13 Jbeta primers. The table came from immunoSEQ multiplex PCR; TCRdb's copy has only in-frame clones and leaves some out. This table has 120,000 to 150,000 clones, around 85% appearing once. The material sequenced was PBMCs. The sequence came from a woman in her forties or fifties in good health and CMV-seropositive. The V call is TRBV29-1, the J call TRBJ2-5; a possible D gene is TRBD2 (7 bases). Written as DNA, the CDR3 is TGCAGCGTTGGGGGGCCGGGAGGAGAGACCCAGTACTTC. It encodes CSVGGPGGETQYF. The complete variable domain, with remaining parts taken from reference TRBV29-1 and TRBJ2-5, reads SAVISQKPSRDICQRGTSLTIQCQVDSQVTMMFWYRQQPGQSLTLIATANQGSEATYESGFVIDKFPISRPNLTFSTLTVSNMSPEDSSIYLCSVGGPGGETQYFGPGTRLLVL.